The TCR beta chain under discussion was sequenced for a study of memory CD4+ T cells and cytomegalovirus serostatus. Assay used: immunoSEQ multiplex PCR; TCRdb lists only in-frame clones, some missing. Among about 75,000 clones listed, around 80% were seen once. The sort gate was single viable CD3+CD4+CD8-CD45RO+ cells for memory CD4+ T cells. Positive selection with CD4 microbeads enriched total CD4+ T cells. Sequencing was carried out using memory CD4+ T cells from blood. This clonotype was sampled from an adult in good health and CMV-seropositive.

This CDR3 is CASSSSVEQFF. The CDR3 DNA reads TGTGCCAGCAGCTCTTCAGTTGAGCAGTTCTTC. This chain joins TRBV7-2 and TRBJ2-1; D ambiguous. V was pared by 4 bases and J by 9 bases, with 7 bases between. Germline V CDR1 and CDR2: SGHTA, FQGNSA. The CDR3 has 11 amino acids. Full variable domain (missing parts from reference TRBV7-2 and TRBJ2-1): GAGVSQSPSNKVTEKGKDVELRCDPISGHTALYWYRQSLGQGLEFLIYFQGNSAPDKSGLPSDRFSAERTGGSVSTLTIQRTQQEDSAVYLCASSSSVEQFFGPGTRLTVL.